This entry describes one T cell receptor (beta chain). Its antigen is undetermined. This record belongs to a study of T cells in Graves' hyperthyroidism and ophthalmopathy. Findings of the study overall: Appearing also in blood were most of the thyroid clonotypes expanded above 0.001.

Amplification targeted TCR beta CDR3 regions from RNA transcripts. HTBI primers drove first-round RT-PCR of the TCR CDR3. TCRdb itself ran the multiplex PCR reads through MiXCR, one entry per CDR3 protein. Here the sample spans 500,000 or so distinct CDR3 sequences, approximately 17% being singletons. Germline assignment: CDR1 MGHDK and CDR2 SYGVNS. V lost 6 bases and J lost 3; bases outside the gene matches: 19. The CDR3 loop spans 18 amino acids. Each person with ophthalmopathy scored at least 3 on the Clinical Activity Score, reached NOSPECS grade 4 or higher, and had been ill under 3 months. PBMCs were collected from an approximately 10 ml volume of fresh peripheral blood.

Sample: blood. The TCR comes from a woman between 18 and 29 years old with Graves' ophthalmopathy. The genes are TRBV25-1 and TRBJ2-5; TRBD2 aligns across 7 bases. The chain's CDR3 is CASSANHGASSGKETQYF. Here the CDR3 DNA reads TGTGCCAGCAGCGCCAATCATGGCGCGTCTAGCGGCAAAGAGACCCAGTACTTC.